Listed here is a single T cell receptor (beta chain). Profiling relied on immunoSEQ multiplex PCR, and the TCRdb table lists in-frame clones only, not all of them. The table has fewer than 65,000 clones, 87% seen once. This sample is drawn from a study of blood T cell repertoires in COVID-19. Across the whole study: Both acute and convalescent COVID-19 samples were obtained from the United States, Italy and Spain.

With V trimmed by 6 bases and J by 0 bases, 11 bases remained unmatched. There are 17 residues in the CDR3. Germline-derived CDR1 and CDR2 are LNHDA and SQIVND (reference sequence). The sample consisted of peripheral blood. The receptor's source is a human donor with acute or convalescent COVID-19. The donor label of this sample is uncertain. V and J are TRBV19 and TRBJ1-1; 9 bases are shared with TRBD1. The CDR3 loop reads CASSLQGTGTVNTEAFF. The DNA for the CDR3 is TGTGCCAGTAGCTTACAGGGGACAGGGACTGTGAACACTGAAGCTTTCTTT.